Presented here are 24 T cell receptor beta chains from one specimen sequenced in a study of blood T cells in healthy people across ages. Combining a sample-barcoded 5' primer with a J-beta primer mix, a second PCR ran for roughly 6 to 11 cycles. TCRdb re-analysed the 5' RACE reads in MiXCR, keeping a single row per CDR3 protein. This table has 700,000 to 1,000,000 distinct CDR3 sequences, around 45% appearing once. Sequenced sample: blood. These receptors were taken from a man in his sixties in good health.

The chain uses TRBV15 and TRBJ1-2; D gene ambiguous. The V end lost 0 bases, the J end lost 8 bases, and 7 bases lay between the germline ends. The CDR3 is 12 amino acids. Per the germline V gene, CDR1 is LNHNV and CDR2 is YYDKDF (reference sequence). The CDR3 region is CATSRDGVGYTF. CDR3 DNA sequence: TGTGCCACCAGCAGAGACGGTGTCGGCTACACCTTC. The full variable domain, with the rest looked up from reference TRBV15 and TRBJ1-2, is DAMVIQNPRYQVTQFGKPVTLSCSQTLNHNVMYWYQQKSSQAPKLLFHYYDKDFNNEADTPDNFQSRRPNTSFCFLDIRSPGLGDTAMYLCATSRDGVGYTFGSGTRLTVV.

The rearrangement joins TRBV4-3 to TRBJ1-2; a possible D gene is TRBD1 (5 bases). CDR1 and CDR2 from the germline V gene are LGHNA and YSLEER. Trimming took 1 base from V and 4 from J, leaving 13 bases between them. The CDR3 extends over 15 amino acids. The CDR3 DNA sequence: TGCGCCAGCAGCCAAGGGTCAGGGTGGGCCTATGGCTACACCTTC. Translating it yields CASSQGSGWAYGYTF.

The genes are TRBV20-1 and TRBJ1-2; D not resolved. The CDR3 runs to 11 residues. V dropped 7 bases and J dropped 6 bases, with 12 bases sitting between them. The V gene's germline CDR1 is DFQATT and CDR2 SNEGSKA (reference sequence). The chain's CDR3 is CSGKGYHGYTF. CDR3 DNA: TGCAGTGGGAAGGGCTATCATGGCTACACCTTC.

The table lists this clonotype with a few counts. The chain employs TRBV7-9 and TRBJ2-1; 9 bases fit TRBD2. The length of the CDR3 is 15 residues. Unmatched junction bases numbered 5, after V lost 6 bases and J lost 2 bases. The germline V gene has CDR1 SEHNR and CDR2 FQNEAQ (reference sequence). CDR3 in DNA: TGTGCCAGCAGATTTAGCGGGGGCGCCTACAATGAGCAGTTCTTC. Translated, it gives CASRFSGGAYNEQFF.

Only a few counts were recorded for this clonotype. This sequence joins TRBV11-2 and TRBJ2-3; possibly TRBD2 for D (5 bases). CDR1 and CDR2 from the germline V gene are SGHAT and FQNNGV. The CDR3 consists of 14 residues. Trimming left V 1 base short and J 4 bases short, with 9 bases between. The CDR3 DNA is TGTGCCAGCAGCTTAGTGGCCGGGGCAGATACGCAGTATTTT. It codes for CASSLVAGADTQYF. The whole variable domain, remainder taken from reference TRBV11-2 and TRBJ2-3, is EAGVAQSPRYKIIEKRQSVAFWCNPISGHATLYWYQQILGQGPKLLIQFQNNGVVDDSQLPKDRFSAERLKGVDSTLKIQPAKLEDSAVYLCASSLVAGADTQYFGPGTRLTVL.

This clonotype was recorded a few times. The CDR3 nucleotides read TGTGCCAGCAGCCCCCCTACTCTCAGTGCGCAGTATTTT. Translation gives CASSPPTLSAQYF. This chain connects TRBV9 to TRBJ2-3; D unresolved. Trimming stripped 4 bases from V and 10 bases from J, with 16 bases between. Germline CDR1 is SGDLS and CDR2 is YYNGEE. The CDR3 has 13 amino acids. The variable domain in full, with the rest retrieved from reference TRBV9 and TRBJ2-3, is DSGVTQTPKHLITATGQRVTLRCSPRSGDLSVYWYQQSLDQGLQFLIQYYNGEERAKGNILERFSAQQFPDLHSELNLSSLELGDSALYFCASSPPTLSAQYFGPGTRLTVL.

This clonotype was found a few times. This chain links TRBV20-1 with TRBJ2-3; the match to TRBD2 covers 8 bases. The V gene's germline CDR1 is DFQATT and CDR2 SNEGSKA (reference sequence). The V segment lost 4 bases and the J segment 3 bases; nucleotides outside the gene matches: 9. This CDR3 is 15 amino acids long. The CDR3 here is CSAIGLAYKTDTQYF. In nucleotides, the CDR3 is TGCAGTGCTATAGGACTAGCCTACAAGACAGATACGCAGTATTTT.

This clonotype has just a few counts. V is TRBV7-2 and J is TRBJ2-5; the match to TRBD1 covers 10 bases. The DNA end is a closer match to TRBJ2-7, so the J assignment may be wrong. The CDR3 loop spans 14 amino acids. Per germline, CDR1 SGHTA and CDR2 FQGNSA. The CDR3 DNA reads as TGTGCCAGCAGCCTCGCGACAGGGGGCTTCGAGCAGTACTTC. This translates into CASSLATGGFEQYF.

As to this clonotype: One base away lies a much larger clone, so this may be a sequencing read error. This chain's CDR3 is CASSQDPKSWQYF. The CDR3 DNA reads as TGCGCCAGCAGCCAAGATCCGAAGTCCTGGCAGTACTTC. V is TRBV4-3 and J is TRBJ2-5; D is undetermined. V lost 0 bases, J lost 11 bases, and 13 bases lay in between. Germline assignment: CDR1 LGHNA and CDR2 YSLEER. This CDR3 is 13 amino acids long.

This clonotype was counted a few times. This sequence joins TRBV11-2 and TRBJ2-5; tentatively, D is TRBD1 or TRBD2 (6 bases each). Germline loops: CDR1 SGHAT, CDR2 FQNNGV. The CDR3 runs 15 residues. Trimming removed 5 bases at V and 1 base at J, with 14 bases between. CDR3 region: CASSLGGRLQETQYF. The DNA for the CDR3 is TGTGCCAGCAGCCTCGGGGGCAGGCTCCAAGAGACCCAGTACTTC.

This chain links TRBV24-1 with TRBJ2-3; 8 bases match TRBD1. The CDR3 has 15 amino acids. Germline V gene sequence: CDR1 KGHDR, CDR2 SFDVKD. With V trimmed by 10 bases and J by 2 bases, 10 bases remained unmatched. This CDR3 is CATGVGTGPTDTQYF. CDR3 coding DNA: TGTGCCACTGGAGTGGGGACAGGACCCACAGATACGCAGTATTTT.

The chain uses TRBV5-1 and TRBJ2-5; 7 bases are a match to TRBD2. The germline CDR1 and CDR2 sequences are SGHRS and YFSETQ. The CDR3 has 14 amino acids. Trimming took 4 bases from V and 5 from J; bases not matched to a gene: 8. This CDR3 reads CASSPSGGLETQYF. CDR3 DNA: TGCGCCAGCAGCCCCTCGGGGGGATTGGAGACCCAGTACTTC.

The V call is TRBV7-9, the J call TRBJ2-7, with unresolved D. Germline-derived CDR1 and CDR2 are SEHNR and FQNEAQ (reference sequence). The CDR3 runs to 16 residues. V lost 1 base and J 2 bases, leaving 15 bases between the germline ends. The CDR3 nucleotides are TGTGCCAGCAGCTTAGAGTTTGCTATCAGACCCTACGAGCAGTACTTC. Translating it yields CASSLEFAIRPYEQYF.

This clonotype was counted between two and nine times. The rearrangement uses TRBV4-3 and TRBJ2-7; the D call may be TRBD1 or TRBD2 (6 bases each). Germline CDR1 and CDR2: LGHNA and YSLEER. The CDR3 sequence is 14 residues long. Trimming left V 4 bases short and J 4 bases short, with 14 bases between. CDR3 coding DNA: TGCGCCAGCAGCCCCCGGAGGGGGGCTTACGAGCAGTACTTC. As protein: CASSPRRGAYEQYF.

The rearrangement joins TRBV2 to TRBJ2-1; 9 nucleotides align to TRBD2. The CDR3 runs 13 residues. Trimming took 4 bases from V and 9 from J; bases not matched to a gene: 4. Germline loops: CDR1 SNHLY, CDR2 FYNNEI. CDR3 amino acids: CASSVIAGAEQFF. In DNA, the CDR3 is TGTGCCAGCAGTGTTATAGCGGGGGCTGAGCAGTTCTTC.

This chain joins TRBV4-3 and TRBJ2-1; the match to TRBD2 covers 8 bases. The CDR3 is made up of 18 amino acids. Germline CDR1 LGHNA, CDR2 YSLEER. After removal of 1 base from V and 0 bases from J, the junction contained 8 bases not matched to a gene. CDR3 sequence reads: CASSQAAGGRRSYNEQFF. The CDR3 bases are TGCGCCAGCAGCCAAGCCGCGGGGGGCCGGCGCTCCTACAATGAGCAGTTCTTC.

The CDR3 here is CASSVATGGQETQYF. CDR3 sequence (DNA): TGTGCCAGCAGCGTAGCTACGGGGGGGCAAGAGACCCAGTACTTC. The chain uses TRBV9 and TRBJ2-5; TRBD2 aligns across 8 bases. The CDR3 runs to 15 residues. Trimming cost V 0 bases and J 2 bases; bases outside gene matches: 3. Germline lookup yields CDR1 SGDLS and CDR2 YYNGEE.

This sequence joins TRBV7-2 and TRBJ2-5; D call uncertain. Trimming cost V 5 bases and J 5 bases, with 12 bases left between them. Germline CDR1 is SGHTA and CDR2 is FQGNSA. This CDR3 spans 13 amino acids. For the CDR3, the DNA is TGTGCCAGCAGCCCCCTGTTCGTGGAGACCCAGTACTTC. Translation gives CASSPLFVETQYF.

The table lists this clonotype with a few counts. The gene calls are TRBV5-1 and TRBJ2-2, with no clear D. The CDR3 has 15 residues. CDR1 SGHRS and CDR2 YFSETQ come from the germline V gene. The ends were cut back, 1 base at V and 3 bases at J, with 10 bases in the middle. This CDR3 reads CASSLRTYDTGELFF. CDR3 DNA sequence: TGCGCCAGCAGCTTGCGGACGTACGACACCGGGGAGCTGTTTTTT.

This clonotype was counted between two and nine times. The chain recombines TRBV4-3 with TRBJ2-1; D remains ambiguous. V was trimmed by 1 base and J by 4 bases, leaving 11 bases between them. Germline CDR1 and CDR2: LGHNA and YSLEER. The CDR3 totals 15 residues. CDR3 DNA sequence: TGCGCCAGCAGCCAAGGGACCCGGTCGTACAATGAGCAGTTCTTC. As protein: CASSQGTRSYNEQFF.

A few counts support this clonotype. The CDR3 DNA reads TGTGCCACCAGCAGAACCTCTGGGCCCCAGCATTTT. As protein: CATSRTSGPQHF. The gene calls are TRBV15 and TRBJ1-5; D ambiguous. Trimming pared 2 bases from V and 9 bases from J, leaving 8 bases between. Germline CDR1 and CDR2: LNHNV and YYDKDF (reference sequence). The CDR3 length is 12 residues.

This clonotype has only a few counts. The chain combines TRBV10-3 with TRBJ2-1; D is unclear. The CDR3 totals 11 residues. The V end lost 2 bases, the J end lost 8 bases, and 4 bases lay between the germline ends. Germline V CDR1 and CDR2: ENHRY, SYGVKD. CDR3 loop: CAISEMYEQFF. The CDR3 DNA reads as TGTGCCATCAGTGAGATGTATGAGCAGTTCTTC.

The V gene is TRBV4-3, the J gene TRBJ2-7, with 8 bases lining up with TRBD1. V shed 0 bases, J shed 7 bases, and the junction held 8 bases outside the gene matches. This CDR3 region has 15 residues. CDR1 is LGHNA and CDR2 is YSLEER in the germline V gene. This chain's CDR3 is CASSQEGTGLSEQYF. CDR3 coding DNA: TGCGCCAGCAGCCAAGAAGGGACAGGACTCTCGGAGCAGTACTTC.

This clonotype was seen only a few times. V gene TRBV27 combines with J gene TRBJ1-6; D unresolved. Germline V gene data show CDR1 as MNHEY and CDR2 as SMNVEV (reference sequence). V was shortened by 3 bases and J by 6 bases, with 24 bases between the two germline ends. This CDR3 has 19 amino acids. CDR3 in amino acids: CASSFVTLRAGSLNSPLHF. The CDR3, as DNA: TGTGCCAGCAGTTTCGTGACCCTTAGGGCGGGGAGCCTTAATTCACCCCTCCACTTT.